A single sample gave rise to the 14 T cell receptor beta chains below, sequenced in a study of blood T cell repertoires in COVID-19. Clones were sequenced by immunoSEQ multiplex PCR, and TCRdb holds only the in-frame ones, with some missing. The table includes about 49,000 clones, roughly four fifths detected once. Sequenced: peripheral blood. Receptor source: a woman aged 60-75 years with acute or convalescent COVID-19.

V usage is TRBV7-9 and J usage is TRBJ2-2; D possibly corresponds to TRBD2 (7 bases). The CDR3 covers 15 residues. Germline CDR1 and CDR2: SEHNR and FQNEAQ (reference sequence). V was pared by 3 bases and J by 4 bases, with 12 bases between. CDR3 loop: CASSLKGGVTGELFF. The DNA of the CDR3 is TGTGCCAGCAGCTTGAAAGGGGGGGTCACCGGGGAGCTGTTTTTT. Looking up the rest from reference TRBV7-9 and TRBJ2-2 gives the full variable domain: DTGVSQNPRHKITKRGQNVTFRCDPISEHNRLYWYRQTLGQGPEFLTYFQNEAQLEKSRLLSDRFSAERPKGSFSTLEIQRTEQGDSAMYLCASSLKGGVTGELFFGEGSRLTVL.

This rearrangement joins TRBV29-1 to TRBJ2-7; a weak D match, TRBD1 (5 bases). The V gene's germline CDR1 is SQVTM and CDR2 ANQGSEA. CDR3 size: 12 residues. Trimming pared 4 bases from V and 3 bases from J, leaving 10 bases between. The DNA for the CDR3 is TGCAGCGTTGGTTCAGGGAACTACGAGCAGTACTTC. This gives the protein CSVGSGNYEQYF.

The chain links TRBV15 to TRBJ2-2; D remains ambiguous. This CDR3 has 14 residues. Trimming left V 0 bases short and J 2 bases short, with 4 bases between. Germline lookup yields CDR1 LNHNV and CDR2 YYDKDF (reference sequence). The CDR3 protein is CATSRELNTGELFF. The CDR3 coding sequence is TGTGCCACCAGCAGAGAATTAAACACCGGGGAGCTGTTTTTT. Using reference TRBV15 and TRBJ2-2 for the parts outside the CDR3, the full variable domain is DAMVIQNPRYQVTQFGKPVTLSCSQTLNHNVMYWYQQKSSQAPKLLFHYYDKDFNNEADTPDNFQSRRPNTSFCFLDIRSPGLGDTAMYLCATSRELNTGELFFGEGSRLTVL.

V gene TRBV5-4 combines with J gene TRBJ2-1; 13 bases align to TRBD2. CDR1 and CDR2 (germline): SGHNT, YYREEE (reference sequence). The CDR3 has 15 residues. J lost 6 bases, V lost 5 bases, and 5 bases had no gene match. CDR3 nucleotides: TGTGCCAGCAGATTGACTAGCGGGAGGTTCAATGAGCAGTTCTTC. It is translated as CASRLTSGRFNEQFF.

This clone was detected only a few times. V usage is TRBV6-5 and J usage is TRBJ1-6; 8 nucleotides match TRBD1. With V trimmed by 0 bases and J by 6 bases, 4 bases remained unmatched. This CDR3 has 16 amino acids. Germline CDR1 MNHEY, CDR2 SVGAGI. The CDR3: CASSYSAQGANSPLHF. CDR3 DNA: TGTGCCAGCAGTTACTCTGCTCAGGGGGCTAATTCACCCCTCCACTTT.

This chain uses TRBV6-5 with TRBJ2-2, with TRBD2 matching 7 bases. The trim removed 7 bases at V and 5 bases at J, leaving 10 bases unmatched. The CDR3 totals 15 residues. The germline V gene encodes CDR1 MNHEY and CDR2 SVGAGI. The CDR3 coding sequence is TGTGCCAGCACCCAAGGACTAGTAGGGACCGGGGAGCTGTTTTTT. Translation gives CASTQGLVGTGELFF.

This sequence joins TRBV7-2 and TRBJ1-5, with no clear D. Germline V gene sequence: CDR1 SGHTA, CDR2 FQGNSA. Deletions cut 1 base from V and 4 bases from J, with 5 bases between. The CDR3 runs 13 residues. CDR3: CASSLEQNQPQHF. Written as DNA, the CDR3 is TGTGCCAGCAGCTTAGAACAAAATCAGCCCCAGCATTTT.

V usage is TRBV7-2 and J usage is TRBJ2-2; the match to TRBD2 covers 8 bases. The length of the CDR3 is 16 residues. J was trimmed by 2 bases and V by 2 bases; bases with no gene match: 4. In germline, CDR1 is SGHTA, CDR2 FQGNSA. CDR3 sequence (DNA): TGTGCCAGCAGCTTAAACGGGGGGGCAAACACCGGGGAGCTGTTTTTT. Translated: CASSLNGGANTGELFF.

The J gene is TRBJ2-5, the V gene TRBV5-4; 7 nucleotides agree with TRBD2. The trim removed 4 bases at V and 5 bases at J, leaving 20 bases unmatched. This CDR3 is built from 18 residues. Germline V lookup: CDR1 SGHNT, CDR2 YYREEE (reference sequence). CDR3: CASSGEGRSRTSSETQYF. The CDR3 DNA sequence: TGTGCCAGCAGCGGGGAGGGCAGAAGCCGCACATCGTCGGAGACCCAGTACTTC.

The chain links TRBV5-1 to TRBJ2-3, with TRBD2 matching over 7 bases. Trimming took 4 bases from V and 2 from J; bases not matched to a gene: 10. The germline gives CDR1 SGHRS, CDR2 YFSETQ. The CDR3 is 16 residues long. As DNA, the CDR3 is TGCGCCAGCAGCCAGGGACTACAAGCCAACACAGATACGCAGTATTTT. It translates to CASSQGLQANTDTQYF.

As DNA, the CDR3 is TGTGCCAGCAGCCCTCAGGGGGCAGGAGGCTACACCTTC. Its translation: CASSPQGAGGYTF. The rearrangement links TRBV3-1 (or the pseudogene TRBV3-2) to TRBJ1-2, with 8 nucleotides matching TRBD1. This CDR3 spans 13 amino acids. The V and J ends lost 4 bases and 8 bases, in that order; junction bases with no gene match: 6. Germline V lookup: CDR1 LGHDT, CDR2 YNNKEL (reference sequence).

CDR3 region: CASSQGGSGNTIYF. Here the CDR3 DNA reads TGCGCCAGCAGCCAGGGGGGCTCTGGAAACACCATATATTTT. V gene TRBV5-1 combines with J gene TRBJ1-3; 7 bases agree with TRBD1. The CDR3 consists of 14 residues. Trimming cost V 4 bases and J 0 bases; bases outside gene matches: 1. Germline V gene data show CDR1 as SGHRS and CDR2 as YFSETQ.

V usage is TRBV19 and J usage is TRBJ2-7; TRBD2 might be the D (5 bases). Per the germline V gene, CDR1 is LNHDA and CDR2 is SQIVND (reference sequence). The V gene lost 7 bases and the J gene lost 1 base, with 17 bases spanning the gap. The CDR3 loop spans 15 amino acids. The CDR3 here is CASTPLGRLSYEQYF. CDR3 in DNA: TGTGCCAGTACCCCTCTGGGGAGACTTTCCTACGAGCAGTACTTC.

The chain has TRBV18 and TRBJ1-3, with D possibly being TRBD1 (5 bases). Trimming cost V 5 bases and J 0 bases, with 14 bases left between them. Per germline, CDR1 KGHSH and CDR2 LQKENI. The CDR3 runs 16 residues. As DNA, the CDR3 is TGTGCCAGCTCATCTATACAGGACAACTCTGGAAACACCATATATTTT. Translating it yields CASSSIQDNSGNTIYF.